The clone carrying this TCR beta chain was detected once. Sequenced by immunoSEQ multiplex PCR; TCRdb stores in-frame clones only, minus some. The sample shows fewer than 400,000 clones, approximately 89% of them seen only once. This record comes from a study of blood T cell repertoires in COVID-19. Study background: T cells, B-cell-depleted T cells, or PBMCs supplied cDNA or gDNA.

The CDR3 has 16 amino acids. J gave up 4 bases and V 5 bases, and 10 bases lay outside the gene matches. CDR1 and CDR2 from the germline V gene are SGHTA and FQGTGA. This clonotype was obtained from a woman under 40 with COVID-19, enrolled during active disease. The chain uses TRBV7-3 and TRBJ2-1, with 8 nucleotides matching TRBD1. The sequencing input was peripheral blood. CDR3: CASSLSGTGAYNEQFF. CDR3 nucleotide sequence: TGTGCCAGCAGCCTGTCCGGGACAGGAGCTTACAATGAGCAGTTCTTC.